This TCR beta chain was obtained from a study of OX40 agonist ivuxolimab in advanced cancers. The protocol was immunoSEQ multiplex PCR, while the TCRdb copy is restricted to in-frame clones and leaves out a portion. The data hold around 60,000 clones, with roughly 86% observed a single time. The V end was cut by 4 bases, the J end by 0 bases, with 11 bases between. The CDR3 has 15 residues. Germline assignment: CDR1 SGHTS and CDR2 YDEGEE. This clone appeared a single time. V gene TRBV5-8 combines with J gene TRBJ1-3; D gene unclear. This specimen was CD4+ or CD8+ T cells sorted from blood, taken in a trial of the OX40 agonist ivuxolimab. The sequence came from an adult with an advanced solid tumor such as melanoma, head and neck, liver or kidney cancer. The CDR3 sequence is CASSRSGFSGNTIYF. The CDR3, as DNA: TGTGCCAGCAGCCGGTCGGGGTTCTCTGGAAACACCATATATTTT.